This entry describes one TCR beta chain. Its antigen is still unknown. These data come from a study of OX40 agonist ivuxolimab in advanced cancers. Across the study: Patients were infused with ivuxolimab every 2 weeks at 0.01 to 10 mg/kg. Three partial responders included one hepatocellular carcinoma patient and two cutaneous melanoma patients. Points from the study as a whole: At 0.1 to 3.0 mg/kg, CD4+ and CD8+ blood T cells expanded clonally by week 6.

Patients had blood sampled at baseline and again on cycle 4 day 1 and cycle 7 day 1. The assay was immunoSEQ multiplex PCR, and TCRdb's table has in-frame clones only and misses some. The sample lists over 70,000 clones; about 87% were seen once. The source is an adult with an advanced solid tumor such as melanoma, head and neck, liver or kidney cancer. The sample here was CD4+ or CD8+ T cells sorted from blood, taken in a trial of the OX40 agonist ivuxolimab.

The CDR3 loop reads CASKAEGRALKFF. Written as DNA, the CDR3 is TGTGCCAGCAAAGCGGAGGGGCGAGCGTTAAAGTTCTTC. The chain links TRBV21-1 to TRBJ2-1; TRBD2 is taken as the D call from the table, unchecked against the DNA. TRBV21-1 is designated a pseudogene. The CDR3 runs 13 residues.